What follows describes a single TCR beta chain. The antigen is not known. CDR1 SGHRS and CDR2 YFSETQ come from the germline V gene. The CDR3 contains 16 residues. V lost 0 bases, J lost 7 bases, and 13 bases stayed unmatched. The entry originates in a study of identical twins. Regarding the study as a whole: Out-of-frame alpha sequences shared between twins exhibited an excess of low generation probability. Insertions were fewer in abundant cord blood beta clonotypes, whereas memory repertoires showed none of this pattern.

Addition of a universal primer site occurred through template switching, and cDNA carried unique molecular identifiers. MiXCR was run by TCRdb on the 5' RACE reads, yielding one entry per CDR3 protein. The sample includes 460,000 or so distinct CDR3 sequences, 12% to 15% of them seen just once. These sequences were also reported in another study, on yellow fever vaccine responses in identical twins.

Source material: CD4+ T cells sorted from blood. The chain links TRBV5-1 to TRBJ2-7, with 7 bases identical to TRBD1. This TCR derives from a young woman in good health. DNA for the CDR3: TGCGCCAGCAGCTTGGGACAGGGACACCTACGAAGTGAGCAGTACTTC. Translation gives CASSLGQGHLRSEQYF.